A selection of T cell receptor beta chains follows, all from one sample in a study of shared clonotypes between healthy human individuals. Method: immunoSEQ multiplex PCR; TCRdb's copy keeps in-frame clones and lacks some. This table holds 300,000 or so clones, under 80% found once. Sequenced input: memory CD4+ T cells sorted from blood. These receptors came from a man in his thirties or forties in good health. The CDR3 runs from the conserved cysteine through the conserved F or W. A D gene is named only where the DNA matches it firmly. A clone size is listed for some rows: how often the clone was seen (once, few, many), or a class if it is expanded.

clone size	V gene	D gene	J gene	CDR3 DNA	CDR3 protein
.	TRBV7-9	.	TRBJ1-2	TGTGCCAGCAGCCATGCCCAGGACAGCGTAGGAACCTTC	CASSHAQDSVGTF
.	TRBV18	.	TRBJ1-1	TGTGCCAGCTCACCACCAGGGGGGAACACTGAAGCTTTCTTT	CASSPPGGNTEAFF
.	TRBV27	.	TRBJ2-7	TGTGCCAGCGGCCGACTGGGGATATACGAGCAGTACTTC	CASGRLGIYEQYF
.	TRBV2	.	TRBJ1-1	TGTGCCAGCAGTGAACTAGAAGGACAGAGCCGGGCTTTCTTT	CASSELEGQSRAFF
once	TRBV10-3	.	TRBJ2-7	TGTGCCATCAGTGAGTTACCGAGCGATAAGTTTCGGAGCTACGAGCAGTACTTC	CAISELPSDKFRSYEQYF
.	TRBV11-2	.	TRBJ2-5	TGTGCCAGCAGCTTAGTTGTCCTGGGCGGGGAGACCCAGTACTTC	CASSLVVLGGETQYF
.	TRBV9	.	TRBJ2-2	TGTGCCAGCAGCGTAGCTAGCAGGACCGGGGAGCTGTTTTTT	CASSVASRTGELFF
.	TRBV27	TRBD2	TRBJ2-1	TGTGCCAGCAGTTCGGGACTAGCGGGGGGCACCTACAATGAGCAGTTCTTC	CASSSGLAGGTYNEQFF
.	TRBV5-4	TRBD1	TRBJ2-7	TGTGCCAGCAGCTTGGAGACAGGGGAGAACTACGAGCAGTACTTC	CASSLETGENYEQYF
.	TRBV10-2	.	TRBJ1-4	TGCGCCAGCAGCAAGGGCCAGTGGGCTAATGAAAAACTGTTTTTT	CASSKGQWANEKLFF
.	TRBV6-6	.	TRBJ2-3	TGTGCCAGCAGGCGGCAATCTAGCACAGATACGCAGTATTTT	CASRRQSSTDTQYF
once	TRBV29-1	.	TRBJ2-3	TGCAGCGTCGAGCAGACACGACGCACAGATACGCAGTATTTT	CSVEQTRRTDTQYF
once	TRBV19	.	TRBJ1-1	TGTGCCAGTTCGAAAGGCTTGGGGACTGAAGCTTTCTTT	CASSKGLGTEAFF
.	TRBV19	.	TRBJ1-5	TGTGCCAGTAGCACAACCTTTTATCAGCCCCAGCATTTT	CASSTTFYQPQHF
.	TRBV28	TRBD1	TRBJ1-2	TGTGCCAGCAGGGGACAGGGGTCTAGGGGGTATGGCTACACCTTC	CASRGQGSRGYGYTF
.	TRBV28	TRBD2	TRBJ2-1	TGTGCCAGCAGTTTACACCCGGGAGGGCACGGGGGCAATGAGCAGTTCTTC	CASSLHPGGHGGNEQFF
few	TRBV27	.	TRBJ1-2	TGTGCCAGCAGTTTACGCCAGGGGAGTGGCTACACCTTC	CASSLRQGSGYTF
.	TRBV6-6	.	TRBJ2-1	TGTGCCAGCAGTCCTCCCCCGGGGGATGAGCAGTTCTTC	CASSPPPGDEQFF
.	TRBV25-1	.	TRBJ2-5	TGTGCCAGCAGTGAACTACATTACTCGGAGACCCAGTACTTC	CASSELHYSETQYF
.	TRBV18	TRBD2	TRBJ2-7	TGTGCCAGCTCACCTTCTAGCGGGAGCACCTACGAGCAGTACTTC	CASSPSSGSTYEQYF
.	TRBV18	.	TRBJ2-1	TGTGCCAGCTCACCACCCAGGGTGACAGATTACTCCTACAATGAGCAGTTCTTC	CASSPPRVTDYSYNEQFF
.	TRBV2	.	TRBJ2-3	TGTGCCAGCGTCGTCGGTGTCGGCACAGATACGCAGTATTTT	CASVVGVGTDTQYF
.	TRBV29-1	TRBD2	TRBJ2-5	TGCAGCGTTGATACCGCTAGCGGGTTGGGGACCCAGTACTTC	CSVDTASGLGTQYF
.	TRBV27	.	TRBJ2-5	TGTGCCAGCAGTTTATCCTCATCCAGGGCCCAAGAGACCCAGTACTTC	CASSLSSSRAQETQYF
.	TRBV18	.	TRBJ2-3	TGTGCCAGCTCACCAGTTCAAAAGTTAGCGGCTAGCACAGATACGCAGTATTTT	CASSPVQKLAASTDTQYF
.	TRBV28	.	TRBJ1-1	TGTGCCAGCAGACAGGGTCCGAACACTGAAGCTTTCTTT	CASRQGPNTEAFF
.	TRBV5-4	.	TRBJ2-2	TGTGCTGGGGCGGGGCCTAACACCGGGGAGCTGTTTTTT	CAGAGPNTGELFF
.	TRBV6-1	TRBD1	TRBJ2-7	TGTGCCAGCAGTGTGAGACAGGGCTACGAGCAGTACTTC	CASSVRQGYEQYF
.	TRBV19	TRBD1	TRBJ2-1	TGTGCCAGTAGTCGCACCCGGGACAGCTACAATGAGCAGTTCTTC	CASSRTRDSYNEQFF
.	TRBV20-1	.	TRBJ2-3	TGCAGTGCAACGAGGGAAGATACGCAGTATTTT	CSATREDTQYF
.	TRBV29-1	.	TRBJ2-7	TGCAGCGTAGGACACCCCGGCGGCGAGCAGTACTTC	CSVGHPGGEQYF